The entry below describes one T cell receptor beta chain. Its antigen remains unidentified. The data stem from a study of CD4 T cell repertoires in COVID-19. Assay used: immunoSEQ multiplex PCR; TCRdb lists only in-frame clones, some missing. Of more than 65,000 clones in the sample, 83% are singletons; the top ten hold roughly 0.6%. General observations from the study: In SARS-CoV and/or HKU1 spike cultures, between about 6.5 and 27% of SARS-CoV-2 clonotypes reappeared. Several top expanded SARS-CoV-2-reactive clonotypes were shared by two or three memory subsets.

Germline trimming cut 4 bases from V and 5 bases from J; bases unmatched to any gene: 11. The CDR3 has 15 amino acids. CDR1 and CDR2 from the germline V gene are SGHRS and YFSETQ. The TCR comes from a human donor who had COVID-19. This chain connects TRBV5-1 to TRBJ2-5, with 7 bases that match TRBD1. Sequencing was performed on CD4+ T cells from peripheral blood, taken after recovery from COVID-19. CDR3 nucleotide sequence: TGCGCCAGCAGCCTCGGGACAGTGGGTGAGGAGACCCAGTACTTC. Its protein product is CASSLGTVGEETQYF.